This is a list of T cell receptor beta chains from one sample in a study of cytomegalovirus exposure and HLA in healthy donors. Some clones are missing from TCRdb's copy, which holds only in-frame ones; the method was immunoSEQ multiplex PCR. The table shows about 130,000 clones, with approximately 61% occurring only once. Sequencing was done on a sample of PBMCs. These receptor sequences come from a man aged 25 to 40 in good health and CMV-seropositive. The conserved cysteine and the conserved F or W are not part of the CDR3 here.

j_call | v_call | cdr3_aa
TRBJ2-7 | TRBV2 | ASSARRQAYEQY
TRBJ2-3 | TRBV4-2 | ASTRDGGGPADTQY
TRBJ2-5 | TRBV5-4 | ASSLPREGQETQY
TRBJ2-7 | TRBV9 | ASSVSGRLDEQY
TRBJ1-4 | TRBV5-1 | ASRLGQQNEKLF
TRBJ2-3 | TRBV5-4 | ASSSRTSGSPDTQY
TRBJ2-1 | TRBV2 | ASTLGLAGGVDSYNEQF
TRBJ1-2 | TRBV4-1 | ASSHDVGLSDYGYT
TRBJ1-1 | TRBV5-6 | ASSLATELMNTEAF
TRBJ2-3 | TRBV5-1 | ASSFPSSTDTQY
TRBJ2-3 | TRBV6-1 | ASSGLEWTSGFTDTQY
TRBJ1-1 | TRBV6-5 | ASRPSGENTEAF
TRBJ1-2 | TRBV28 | ASSLARDRPSYGYT
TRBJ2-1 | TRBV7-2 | ASSSGLAGLHEQF
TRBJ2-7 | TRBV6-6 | ASSFSGDSSYEQY
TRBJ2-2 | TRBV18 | ASSLGLARNTGELF
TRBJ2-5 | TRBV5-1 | ASSLQGIASAAGETQY
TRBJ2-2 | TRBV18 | ASSYRAMNTGELF
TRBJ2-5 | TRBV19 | ASSLSHGTSGTRMETQY
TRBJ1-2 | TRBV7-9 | ASSLAGDRGRYYGYT
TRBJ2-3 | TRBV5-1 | ASSLDPSGGSDTQY
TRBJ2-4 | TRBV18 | ASSPRIGGSKNIQY
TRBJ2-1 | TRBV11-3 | ASSFSGINEQF
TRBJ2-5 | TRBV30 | AWSPPGETQY
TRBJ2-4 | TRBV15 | ATSRVQATLDIQY
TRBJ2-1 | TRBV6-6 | ASGYSGMHYNEQF
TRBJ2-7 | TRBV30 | AWTGTSGWEQY
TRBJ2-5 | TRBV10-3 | AIKPGTGQETQY
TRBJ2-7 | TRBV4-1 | ASSQDHPRTDDYEQY
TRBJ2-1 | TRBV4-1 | ASSSRMGGSYNEQF
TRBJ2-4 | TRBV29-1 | SVEGTSSAKNIQY
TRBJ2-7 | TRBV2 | ASSDHYEQY
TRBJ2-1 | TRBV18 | ASSPQEYNYNEQF
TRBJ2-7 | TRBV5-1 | ASSFEGTDEQY
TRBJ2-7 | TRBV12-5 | ASAPGQFSYEQY
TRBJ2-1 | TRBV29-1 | SVVGRDYNEQF
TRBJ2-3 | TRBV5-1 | ASSDQGLRADTQY
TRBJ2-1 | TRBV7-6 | ASSKTRSGTYNEQF
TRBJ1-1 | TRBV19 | ASRDRRYTEAF
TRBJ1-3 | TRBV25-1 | ASSEPGGKNTIY
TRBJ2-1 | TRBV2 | ASRRDGDEQF
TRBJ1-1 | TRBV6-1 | ASRLAGGTEAF
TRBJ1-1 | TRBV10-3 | AIRRGEGNTEAF
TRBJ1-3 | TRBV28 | ASSLWGTLGDTIY
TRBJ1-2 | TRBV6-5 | ASSYGGQGYGYT
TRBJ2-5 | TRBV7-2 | ASSSPPSSQY
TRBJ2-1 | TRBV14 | ASSQDRRPGQF
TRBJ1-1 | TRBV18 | ASSPSQWLDTEAF
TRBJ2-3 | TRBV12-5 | ASGPGTSGSTDTQY
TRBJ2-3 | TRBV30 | AWRYSGRVISTDTQY
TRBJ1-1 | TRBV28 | ASSSPGPYTEAF
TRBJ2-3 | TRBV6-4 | ASSLSEGTDTQY
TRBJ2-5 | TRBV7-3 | ASSSGSGAQETQY
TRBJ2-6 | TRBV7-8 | ASSLIETGANVLT